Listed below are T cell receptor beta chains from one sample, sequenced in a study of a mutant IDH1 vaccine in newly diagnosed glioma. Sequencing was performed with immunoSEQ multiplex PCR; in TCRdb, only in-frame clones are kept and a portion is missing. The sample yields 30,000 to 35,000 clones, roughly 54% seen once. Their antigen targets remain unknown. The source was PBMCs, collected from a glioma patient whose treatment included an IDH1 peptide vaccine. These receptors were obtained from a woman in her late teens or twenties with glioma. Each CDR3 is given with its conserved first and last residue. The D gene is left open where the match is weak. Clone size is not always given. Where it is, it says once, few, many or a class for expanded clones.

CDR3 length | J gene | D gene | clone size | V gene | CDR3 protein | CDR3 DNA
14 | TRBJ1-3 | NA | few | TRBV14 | CASSQGGAGNTIYF | TGTGCCAGCAGCCAAGGAGGGGCTGGAAACACCATATATTTT
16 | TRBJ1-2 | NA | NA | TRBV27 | CASSRDGWGTNYGYTF | TGTGCCAGCAGTCGGGACGGATGGGGGACTAACTATGGCTACACCTTC
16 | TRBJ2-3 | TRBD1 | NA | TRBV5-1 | CASSYRTGEPTDTQYF | TGCGCCAGCAGTTATAGGACAGGAGAGCCCACAGATACGCAGTATTTT
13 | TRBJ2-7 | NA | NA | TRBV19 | CASSIMGVGEQYF | TGTGCCAGTAGTATAATGGGAGTTGGAGAGCAGTACTTC
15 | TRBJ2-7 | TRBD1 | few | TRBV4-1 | CASSQLDRVTYEQYF | TGCGCCAGCAGCCAGCTAGACAGGGTCACCTACGAGCAGTACTTC
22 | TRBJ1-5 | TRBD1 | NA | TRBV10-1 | CASSESGVGQGASEWGNQPQHF | TGCGCCAGCAGTGAGTCGGGGGTGGGGCAGGGGGCATCGGAGTGGGGTAATCAGCCCCAGCATTTT
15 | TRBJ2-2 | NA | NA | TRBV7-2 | CASSLVQGSTGELFF | TGTGCCAGCAGCTTAGTCCAGGGGTCCACCGGGGAGCTGTTTTTT
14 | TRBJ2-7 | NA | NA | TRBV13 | CASSRTGVSYEQYF | TGTGCCAGCAGTCGCACAGGTGTGTCCTACGAGCAGTACTTC
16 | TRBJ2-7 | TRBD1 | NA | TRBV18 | CASSPPKTGSLSEQYF | TGTGCCAGCTCACCACCCAAGACAGGGTCCCTTTCCGAGCAGTACTTC
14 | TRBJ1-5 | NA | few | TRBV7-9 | CASSWQGSGQPQHF | TGTGCCAGCAGCTGGCAGGGTTCAGGTCAGCCCCAGCATTTT